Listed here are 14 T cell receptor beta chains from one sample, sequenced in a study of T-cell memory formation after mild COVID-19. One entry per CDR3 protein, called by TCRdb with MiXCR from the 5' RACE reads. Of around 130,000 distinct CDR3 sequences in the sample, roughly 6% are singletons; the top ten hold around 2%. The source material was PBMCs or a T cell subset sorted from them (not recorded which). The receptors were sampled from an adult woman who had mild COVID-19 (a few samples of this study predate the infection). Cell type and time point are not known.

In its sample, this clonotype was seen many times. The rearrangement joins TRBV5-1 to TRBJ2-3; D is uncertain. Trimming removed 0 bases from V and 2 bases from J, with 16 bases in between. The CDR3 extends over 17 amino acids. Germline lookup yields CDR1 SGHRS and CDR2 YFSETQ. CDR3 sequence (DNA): TGCGCCAGCAGCTTGGCATGGGCGTCTCTCTTCACAGATACGCAGTATTTT. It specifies CASSLAWASLFTDTQYF.

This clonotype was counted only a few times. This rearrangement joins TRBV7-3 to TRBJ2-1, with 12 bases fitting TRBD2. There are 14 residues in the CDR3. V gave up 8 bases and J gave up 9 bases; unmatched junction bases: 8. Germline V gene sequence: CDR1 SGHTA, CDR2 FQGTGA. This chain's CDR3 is CASGPSGGEGEQFF. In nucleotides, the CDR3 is TGTGCCAGCGGCCCTAGCGGGGGGGAAGGTGAGCAGTTCTTC. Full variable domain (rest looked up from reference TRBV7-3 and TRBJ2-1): GAGVSQTPSNKVTEKGKYVELRCDPISGHTALYWYRQSLGQGPEFLIYFQGTGAADDSGLPNDRFFAVRPEGSVSTLKIQRTERGDSAVYLCASGPSGGEGEQFFGPGTRLTVL.

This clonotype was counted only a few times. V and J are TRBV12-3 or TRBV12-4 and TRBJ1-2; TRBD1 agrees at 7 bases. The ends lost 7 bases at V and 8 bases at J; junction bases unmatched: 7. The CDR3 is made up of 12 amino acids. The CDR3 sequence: CASTSGGQGYTF. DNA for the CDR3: TGTGCCAGCACCTCAGGGGGACAGGGCTACACCTTC.

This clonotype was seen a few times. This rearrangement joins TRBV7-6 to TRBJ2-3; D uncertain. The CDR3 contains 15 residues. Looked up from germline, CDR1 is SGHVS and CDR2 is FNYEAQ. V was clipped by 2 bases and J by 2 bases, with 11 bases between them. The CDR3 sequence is CASSLRPLITDTQYF. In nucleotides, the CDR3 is TGTGCCAGCAGCTTACGGCCTTTAATCACAGATACGCAGTATTTT.

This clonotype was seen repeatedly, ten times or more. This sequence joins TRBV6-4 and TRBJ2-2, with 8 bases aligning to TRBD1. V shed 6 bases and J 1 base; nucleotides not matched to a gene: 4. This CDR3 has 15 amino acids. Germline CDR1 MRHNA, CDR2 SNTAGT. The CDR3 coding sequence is TGTGCCAGCAGACCCGGGACAGGGAACACCGGGGAGCTGTTTTTT. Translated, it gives CASRPGTGNTGELFF.

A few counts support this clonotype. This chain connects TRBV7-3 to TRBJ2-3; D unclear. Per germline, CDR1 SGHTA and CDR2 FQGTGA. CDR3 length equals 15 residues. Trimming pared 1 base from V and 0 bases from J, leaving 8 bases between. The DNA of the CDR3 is TGTGCCAGCAGCTTAAACTATATAAGCACAGATACGCAGTATTTT. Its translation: CASSLNYISTDTQYF. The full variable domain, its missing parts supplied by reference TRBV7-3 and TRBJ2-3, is GAGVSQTPSNKVTEKGKYVELRCDPISGHTALYWYRQSLGQGPEFLIYFQGTGAADDSGLPNDRFFAVRPEGSVSTLKIQRTERGDSAVYLCASSLNYISTDTQYFGPGTRLTVL.

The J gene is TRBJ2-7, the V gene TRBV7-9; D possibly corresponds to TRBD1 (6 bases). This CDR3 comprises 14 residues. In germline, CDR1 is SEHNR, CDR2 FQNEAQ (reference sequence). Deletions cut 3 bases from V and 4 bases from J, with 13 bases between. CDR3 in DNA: TGTGCCAGCAGCTTTGGGGGCTCGGGTTACGAGCAGTACTTC. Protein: CASSFGGSGYEQYF.

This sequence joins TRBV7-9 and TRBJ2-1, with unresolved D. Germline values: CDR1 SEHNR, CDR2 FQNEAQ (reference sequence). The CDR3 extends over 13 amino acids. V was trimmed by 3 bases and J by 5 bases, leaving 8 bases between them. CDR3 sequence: CASSFRWDNEQFF. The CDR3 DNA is TGTGCCAGCAGCTTTCGTTGGGACAATGAGCAGTTCTTC.

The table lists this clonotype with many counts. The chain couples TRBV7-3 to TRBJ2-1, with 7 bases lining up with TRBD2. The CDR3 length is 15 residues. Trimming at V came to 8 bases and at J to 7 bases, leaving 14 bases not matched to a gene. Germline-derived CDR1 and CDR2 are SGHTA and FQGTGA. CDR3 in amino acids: CASSSSAGVRNEQFF. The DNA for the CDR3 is TGTGCCAGCTCGTCGAGCGCGGGGGTTAGGAATGAGCAGTTCTTC. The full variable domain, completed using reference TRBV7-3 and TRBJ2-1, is GAGVSQTPSNKVTEKGKYVELRCDPISGHTALYWYRQSLGQGPEFLIYFQGTGAADDSGLPNDRFFAVRPEGSVSTLKIQRTERGDSAVYLCASSSSAGVRNEQFFGPGTRLTVL.

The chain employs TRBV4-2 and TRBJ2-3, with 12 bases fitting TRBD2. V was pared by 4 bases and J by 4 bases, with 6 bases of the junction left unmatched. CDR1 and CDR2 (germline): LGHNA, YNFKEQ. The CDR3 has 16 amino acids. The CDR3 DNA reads TGTGCCAGCAGCCGCCAGACTAGCGGGGGTTCAGATACGCAGTATTTT. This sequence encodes CASSRQTSGGSDTQYF.

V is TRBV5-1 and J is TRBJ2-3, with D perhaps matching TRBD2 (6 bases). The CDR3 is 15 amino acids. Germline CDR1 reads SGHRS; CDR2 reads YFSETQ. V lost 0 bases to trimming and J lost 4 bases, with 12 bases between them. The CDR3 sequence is CASSLEGTQSDTQYF. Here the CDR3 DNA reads TGCGCCAGCAGCTTGGAAGGGACTCAGTCAGATACGCAGTATTTT. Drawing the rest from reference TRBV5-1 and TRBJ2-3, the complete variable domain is KAGVTQTPRYLIKTRGQQVTLSCSPISGHRSVSWYQQTPGQGLQFLFEYFSETQRNKGNFPGRFSGRQFSNSRSEMNVSTLELGDSALYLCASSLEGTQSDTQYFGPGTRLTVL.

The CDR3 nucleotides are TGCGCCAGCAGCTTTGGGGACGGGACAGGAGGCTACGAGCAGTACTTC. It codes for CASSFGDGTGGYEQYF. The chain employs TRBV5-1 and TRBJ2-7, with 8 bases matching TRBD1. The V segment lost 2 bases and the J segment 3 bases; nucleotides outside the gene matches: 10. Germline V gene sequence: CDR1 SGHRS, CDR2 YFSETQ. CDR3 length: 16 amino acids.

The CDR3 nucleotides are TGTGCCAGCAGCCCACCTCTAGGCGGGACGGCCTCTGGAAACACCATATATTTT. Residues: CASSPPLGGTASGNTIYF. The chain recombines TRBV7-2 with TRBJ1-3; D may be TRBD1 (5 bases). In germline, CDR1 is SGHTA, CDR2 FQGNSA. The CDR3 runs to 18 residues. The germline V and J ends were trimmed by 5 bases and 0 bases, with 20 bases remaining between them.

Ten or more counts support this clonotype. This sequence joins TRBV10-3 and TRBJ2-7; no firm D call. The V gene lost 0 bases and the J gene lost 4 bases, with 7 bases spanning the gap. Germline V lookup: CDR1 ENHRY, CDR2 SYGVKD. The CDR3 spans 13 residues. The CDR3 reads CAISESIDYEQYF. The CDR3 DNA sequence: TGTGCCATCAGTGAGTCCATAGATTACGAGCAGTACTTC.